This T cell receptor (beta chain) was captured by sequencing in a study of blood T cell repertoires in COVID-19. This CDR3 is 17 amino acids long. Germline trimming cut 2 bases from V and 0 bases from J; bases unmatched to any gene: 5. Germline V CDR1 and CDR2: PRHDT, FYEKMQ (reference sequence). Authors' analysis steps: Using reference gene primer amplification, nucleated cell counts were estimated. Measured with immunoSEQ multiplex PCR; TCRdb has only the in-frame clones, and not every one. V, J and clone size were drawn from that table, and D and trimming were deduced from the DNA. This sample has 120,000 or so clones, with 74% found just once. In its sample, this clone was seen once.

The clonotype comes from a man aged 60 to 75 with acute or convalescent COVID-19. The rearrangement uses TRBV13 and TRBJ2-1; 9 nucleotides match TRBD2. Sample: peripheral blood. The CDR3 DNA reads as TGTGCCAGCAGCTTAACTAGCGGGTTGAGCTCCTACAATGAGCAGTTCTTC. It is translated as CASSLTSGLSSYNEQFF.